One and the same sample provided the 27 T cell receptor beta chains below, sequenced in a study of cytomegalovirus exposure and HLA in healthy donors. Primers: 60 Vbeta forward and 13 Jbeta reverse. The assay was immunoSEQ multiplex PCR, and TCRdb's table has in-frame clones only and misses some. The sample data list some 96,000 clones. The specimen sequenced was PBMCs. The receptors stem from a woman between 25 and 40 years old in good health and CMV-seronegative.

The V call is TRBV4-2, the J call TRBJ1-6; D might be TRBD1 (6 bases). CDR1 and CDR2 from the germline V gene are LGHNA and YNFKEQ. The V end was cut by 0 bases, the J end by 8 bases, with 8 bases between. This CDR3 is 14 amino acids long. In nucleotides, the CDR3 is TGTGCCAGCAGCCAAGAAGACAGGTATTCACCCCTCCACTTT. It specifies CASSQEDRYSPLHF.

The gene calls are TRBV4-1 and TRBJ2-7; D gene unclear. Trimming pared 2 bases from V and 0 bases from J, leaving 14 bases between. CDR3 length equals 16 residues. CDR1 is MGHRA, CDR2 YSYEKL, per germline. The CDR3 sequence is CASSQMAPGSSYEQYF. The CDR3 DNA is TGCGCCAGCAGCCAAATGGCACCTGGCAGCTCCTACGAGCAGTACTTC.

The chain employs TRBV4-1 and TRBJ1-4; 7 positions agree with TRBD1. CDR1 MGHRA and CDR2 YSYEKL come from the germline V gene. V trimming: 0 bases; J trimming: 6 bases; junction bases outside the gene matches: 10. The CDR3 runs 17 residues. The CDR3 region is CASSQDWTGDRYEKLFF. The CDR3 DNA sequence: TGCGCCAGCAGCCAAGATTGGACGGGGGACAGATATGAAAAACTGTTTTTT.

The chain has TRBV5-6 and TRBJ2-1; D remains unclear. The CDR3 is made up of 12 amino acids. Germline CDR1 reads SGHDT; CDR2 reads YYEEEE. V was pared by 0 bases and J by 7 bases, with 5 bases between. The CDR3 loop is CASSLALNEQFF. CDR3 coding DNA: TGTGCCAGCAGCTTGGCGTTAAATGAGCAGTTCTTC. The variable domain in full, with the rest retrieved from reference TRBV5-6 and TRBJ2-1, is DAGVTQSPTHLIKTRGQQVTLRCSPKSGHDTVSWYQQALGQGPQFIFQYYEEEERQRGNFPDRFSGHQFPNYSSELNVNALLLGDSALYLCASSLALNEQFFGPGTRLTVL.

The chain combines TRBV15 with TRBJ1-5; weak D call: TRBD1 (6 bases). The length of the CDR3 is 13 residues. Germline loops: CDR1 LNHNV, CDR2 YYDKDF (reference sequence). Trimming removed 5 bases at V and 9 bases at J, with 14 bases between. CDR3 in DNA: TGTGCCACCAGCTCGACAGGTACTGGGCCCCAGCATTTT. Its translation is CATSSTGTGPQHF.

The V call is TRBV7-9, the J call TRBJ2-5, with 10 bases identical to TRBD2. The CDR3 runs to 14 residues. V was pared by 6 bases and J by 5 bases, with 6 bases of the junction left unmatched. Germline V gives CDR1 SEHNR, CDR2 FQNEAQ (reference sequence). The DNA of the CDR3 is TGTGCCAGCAGTTCCCTAGCGGGAGTGGAGACCCAGTACTTC. This sequence encodes CASSSLAGVETQYF.

The chain employs TRBV27 and TRBJ2-7, with D uncertain. V gave up 9 bases and J gave up 4 bases, with 10 bases separating them. The germline V gene has CDR1 MNHEY and CDR2 SMNVEV (reference sequence). CDR3 length: 11 residues. The CDR3: CASLRVYEQYF. In DNA, the CDR3 is TGTGCCAGTCTCCGGGTATACGAGCAGTACTTC.

The gene calls are TRBV5-6 and TRBJ2-7; D gene ambiguous. The V and J ends lost 3 bases and 3 bases respectively, with 10 bases between them. The CDR3 length is 13 residues. Germline V CDR1 and CDR2: SGHDT, YYEEEE. CDR3 bases: TGTGCCAGCAGCTGGTCAGGAAACTACGAGCAGTACTTC. Amino acids: CASSWSGNYEQYF.

The chain recombines TRBV28 with TRBJ2-1; 13 positions agree with TRBD2. This CDR3 has 17 residues. The germline V gene encodes CDR1 MDHEN and CDR2 SYDVKM. The ends lost 5 bases at V and 3 bases at J; junction bases unmatched: 7. The CDR3 here is CASSTWTSGSYYNEQFF. CDR3 nucleotide sequence: TGTGCCAGCAGTACCTGGACTAGCGGGAGTTACTACAATGAGCAGTTCTTC.

V and J are TRBV27 and TRBJ2-2, with D perhaps TRBD2 (5 bases). Germline CDR1 and CDR2: MNHEY and SMNVEV (reference sequence). V was pared by 7 bases and J by 7 bases, with 16 bases between. CDR3 length: 14 residues. The CDR3 DNA reads as TGTGCCAGCACCCTTTTGGGGAGTGGCGGGGAGCTGTTTTTT. It codes for CASTLLGSGGELFF.

This chain connects TRBV9 to TRBJ2-5, with 9 positions matching TRBD1. CDR3 length: 15 amino acids. Germline assignment: CDR1 SGDLS and CDR2 YYNGEE. Trimming cost V 4 bases and J 5 bases; bases outside gene matches: 9. CDR3: CASSSPTGGVETQYF. As DNA, the CDR3 is TGTGCCAGCAGCTCCCCCACAGGGGGCGTGGAGACCCAGTACTTC.

V and J are TRBV7-4 and TRBJ1-4; TRBD1 matches 10 bases. This CDR3 contains 17 residues. Germline lookup yields CDR1 SGHVT and CDR2 SQSDAQ. The V gene end was trimmed by 2 bases and the J gene end by 3 bases; junction bases not matched to a gene: 6. The CDR3 region is CASSLTDRGWANEKLFF. The CDR3 nucleotides read TGTGCCAGCAGCTTAACGGACAGGGGGTGGGCTAATGAAAAACTGTTTTTT. Supplemented by reference TRBV7-4 and TRBJ1-4, the full variable domain reads GAGVSQSPRYKVAKRGRDVALRCDSISGHVTLYWYRQTLGQGSEVLTYSQSDAQRDKSGRPSGRFSAERPERSVSTLKIQRTEQGDSAVYLCASSLTDRGWANEKLFFGSGTQLSVL.

The chain uses TRBV6-6 and TRBJ1-1, with a weak D call TRBD1 (6 bases). V was cut by 6 bases and J by 4 bases, with 18 bases left in between. Germline values: CDR1 MNHNY, CDR2 SVGAGI (reference sequence). The CDR3 runs to 15 residues. CDR3 DNA: TGTGCCAGCAGCCCCGGACAGTTTGGGAGCACTGAAGCTTTCTTT. This sequence encodes CASSPGQFGSTEAFF.

The chain uses TRBV7-6 and TRBJ2-1; 9 positions match TRBD2. The CDR3 runs 16 residues. Germline CDR1 SGHVS, CDR2 FNYEAQ. The J segment lost 9 bases and the V segment lost 1 base, leaving 10 bases of the junction unmatched. In DNA form, the CDR3 reads TGTGCCAGCAGCTTAGGAGGCGGGAGGGCCCTCAGTGAGCAGTTCTTC. Encoded protein: CASSLGGGRALSEQFF.

This chain joins TRBV27 and TRBJ1-3; 10 bases are a match to TRBD1. V lost 2 bases, J lost 4 bases, and 2 bases stayed unmatched. This CDR3 region has 15 residues. In germline, CDR1 is MNHEY, CDR2 SMNVEV (reference sequence). The CDR3 sequence: CASSLGQGVGNTIYF. CDR3 DNA sequence: TGTGCCAGCAGTTTAGGACAGGGGGTAGGAAACACCATATATTTT.

This chain links TRBV11-1 with TRBJ1-4; the D gene is possibly TRBD1 (6 bases). Trimming stripped 5 bases from V and 0 bases from J, with 13 bases between. This CDR3 is 16 amino acids long. Germline V gene data show CDR1 as SGHAT and CDR2 as FQDESV (reference sequence). As DNA, the CDR3 is TGTGCCAGCAGCCCCGACAGGCTCCCAACTAATGAAAAACTGTTTTTT. Its protein is CASSPDRLPTNEKLFF.

This chain connects TRBV13 to TRBJ2-1, with 11 bases that match TRBD2. J gave up 10 bases and V 5 bases, and 13 bases lay outside the gene matches. Germline V gene sequence: CDR1 PRHDT, CDR2 FYEKMQ (reference sequence). The CDR3 spans 16 residues. CDR3 sequence: CASSAGGLADDLEQFF. The CDR3 coding sequence is TGTGCCAGCAGCGCCGGGGGACTAGCGGATGACCTAGAGCAGTTCTTC.

The CDR3 coding sequence is TGTGCCAGCAGTTACGACCCAGCGGGAGGCTGGGAGCAGTACTTC. It specifies CASSYDPAGGWEQYF. The genes are TRBV6-6 and TRBJ2-7; 9 bases line up with TRBD2. The ends lost 2 bases at V and 7 bases at J; junction bases unmatched: 9. This CDR3 comprises 15 residues. Germline values: CDR1 MNHNY, CDR2 SVGAGI (reference sequence).

The chain joins TRBV5-1 to TRBJ2-3, with TRBD2 as a possible D gene (5 bases). The V end was cut by 6 bases, the J end by 2 bases, with 16 bases between. The CDR3 covers 15 residues. Germline V gene lookup returns CDR1 SGHRS and CDR2 YFSETQ. CDR3 sequence: CASTSGGSNTDTQYF. In nucleotides, the CDR3 is TGCGCCAGCACCTCGGGCGGGTCTAACACAGATACGCAGTATTTT. The whole variable domain, filled in from reference TRBV5-1 and TRBJ2-3, reads KAGVTQTPRYLIKTRGQQVTLSCSPISGHRSVSWYQQTPGQGLQFLFEYFSETQRNKGNFPGRFSGRQFSNSRSEMNVSTLELGDSALYLCASTSGGSNTDTQYFGPGTRLTVL.

This sequence joins TRBV28 and TRBJ1-4, with TRBD1 matching over 7 bases. J was trimmed by 7 bases and V by 5 bases; bases with no gene match: 22. CDR1 is MDHEN and CDR2 is SYDVKM in the germline V gene. CDR3 length: 19 amino acids. CDR3 in amino acids: CASSVTPGQTALIGEKLFF. The CDR3 DNA reads as TGTGCCAGCAGTGTTACCCCGGGACAGACGGCGCTAATTGGTGAAAAACTGTTTTTT.

J is TRBJ1-6 and V is TRBV7-8, with D unresolved. The CDR3 is 16 amino acids. Trimming shortened V by 5 bases and J by 8 bases, and 19 bases separated the two germline ends. Per the germline V gene, CDR1 is SGHVS and CDR2 is FQNEAQ. CDR3 DNA: TGTGCCAGCAGCCCCCAGCAGGCTGAAACCCATTCACCCCTCCACTTT. Its protein is CASSPQQAETHSPLHF. The full variable domain, with the rest looked up from reference TRBV7-8 and TRBJ1-6, is GAGVSQSPRYKVAKRGQDVALRCDPISGHVSLFWYQQALGQGPEFLTYFQNEAQLDKSGLPSDRFFAERPEGSVSTLKIQRTQQEDSAVYLCASSPQQAETHSPLHFGNGTRLTVT.

This chain connects TRBV5-1 to TRBJ1-4; D is unclear. CDR1 and CDR2 from the germline V gene are SGHRS and YFSETQ. V lost 4 bases, J lost 6 bases, and 16 bases lay in between. The CDR3 runs 15 residues. The CDR3 DNA is TGCGCCAGCAGCGCTGCGTCCGAGGCGGATGAAAAACTGTTTTTT. Translating it yields CASSAASEADEKLFF.

V usage is TRBV19 and J usage is TRBJ1-3; TRBD1 matches 7 bases. There are 17 residues in the CDR3. Unmatched junction bases numbered 15, after V lost 7 bases and J lost 3 bases. Germline V lookup: CDR1 LNHDA, CDR2 SQIVND (reference sequence). The CDR3 region has the DNA TGTGCCAGTACTCAGAAGAGTAACAGGGGTCTTGGAAACACCATATATTTT. Protein product: CASTQKSNRGLGNTIYF.

The chain recombines TRBV28 with TRBJ2-6, with D possibly matching TRBD1 (5 bases). Looked up from germline, CDR1 is MDHEN and CDR2 is SYDVKM. Trimming pared 5 bases from V and 2 bases from J, leaving 7 bases between. The CDR3 totals 14 residues. Here the CDR3 reads CASSPGTGANVLTF. The CDR3 DNA is TGTGCCAGCAGTCCAGGGACTGGGGCCAACGTCCTGACTTTC.

This chain connects TRBV28 to TRBJ1-1; TRBD1 matches at 9 bases. V was clipped by 5 bases and J by 3 bases; unmatched bases: 10. CDR3 length: 16 residues. Germline loops: CDR1 MDHEN, CDR2 SYDVKM. The CDR3 loop is CASSKSDRGWDTEAFF. In DNA, the CDR3 is TGTGCCAGCAGTAAATCGGACAGGGGATGGGACACTGAAGCTTTCTTT.

The V and J genes are TRBV11-3 and TRBJ2-7, with 7 bases that match TRBD1. The CDR3 is 13 residues long. J gave up 6 bases and V 3 bases, and 5 bases lay outside the gene matches. Germline-derived CDR1 and CDR2 are SGHNT and YENEEA. The CDR3 loop reads CASSLDRTGEQYF. Here the CDR3 DNA reads TGTGCCAGCAGCTTGGACAGGACGGGCGAGCAGTACTTC.

V usage is TRBV19 and J usage is TRBJ2-5, with D perhaps matching TRBD2 (5 bases). Gene TRBJ2-7 matches the end of the DNA better, so the J call may be wrong. The CDR3 runs to 14 residues. Per the germline V gene, CDR1 is LNHDA and CDR2 is SQIVND (reference sequence). In DNA form, the CDR3 reads TGTGCCAGTAGTCGGTCGGGGAGCTCCTACGAGCAGTACTTC. It is translated as CASSRSGSSYEQYF.